The T cell receptor (beta chain) under discussion was sequenced for a study of cytomegalovirus exposure and HLA in healthy donors (dated 2017 in TCRdb). At the level of the whole study: An earlier analysis of roughly 570 of the donors reported under 300 Gb of sequence data and 117 million unique TCR beta sequences obtained from around 170 million T cells. Among the roughly 380 genotyped donors, around 81% belonged to the genetic ancestry cluster associated with self-reported Caucasian donors. To predict cytomegalovirus infection status, the study brought together high-throughput TCR immunosequencing, statistical association of individual TCRs with disease status, and machine learning. Both class I and class II loci were covered by HLA typing, at four-digit resolution. The study used immunosequencing to profile the T cell repertoires of more than 650 subjects and linked those repertoires to cytomegalovirus serostatus. To study patterns of TCR occurrence, a later analysis re-analyzed previously published TCR beta repertoires from 600 to 750 donors and added high-resolution HLA genotyping. An earlier analysis of approximately 580 of the donors used high-throughput TCR beta sequencing to judge whether each TCR beta V gene segment behaved as functional or pseudogenic. Rather than using new phenotypic data, the later analysis identified candidate immune exposures from TCR beta sequences and from how often those sequences occurred across donors. Typing coverage differed by locus: A, B, C, DRB1 and DQB1 were typed in roughly 620-630 donors, DQA1 in approximately 520, DPA1 in 600 to 610, and DPB1 in just under 480. Four or five DR-DQ haplotypes were handled as single units for association and clustering, since linkage in the cohort was strong. Donor age, sex, ethnicity and CMV serostatus were compiled alongside the repertoire data. An early release covering approximately 600 HLA-typed donors comprised approximately 290 gigabases of sequencing data and approximately 80 million unique TCR sequences. All discovery cohort repertoires had been generated on a single sequencing platform. The study was designed to test whether signatures of past pathogen exposure could be identified by cataloging public T cell receptors. A separate validation cohort of about 110 different subjects was used in addition to the 666-subject first cohort. A later genetic analysis used genome-wide SNP genotypes for about 65% of the roughly 670 donors, treating that subset as a discovery cohort. Among 300 to 500 genotyped donors of the cohort, an average of around 250,000 unique TCR beta nucleotide sequences was sequenced per donor, of which about 18% were non-productive.

What the authors observed across the whole study: According to the authors, the approach could potentially be generalized to other disease states and immunological phenotypes. The presence/absence analyses assumed that sequencing depth was roughly uniform across donors, and that assumption may not be true. A total of 164 TCR beta chains were listed by the study as associated with cytomegalovirus. The cohort was sequenced for TCR beta chains only, and without alpha or paired-chain data the features that could be detected were limited. In a later genetic analysis, a missense DCLRE1C variant was associated with V-gene and J-gene trimming of TCR beta chains, and the association was replicated in an independent cohort. A later analysis found that TCR association rates varied across HLA loci, with DRB1 alleles showing the most associated TCRs and HLA-C alleles the fewest. Compared with the approximately 670-donor mean, donors in an Asian-associated ancestry cluster had fewer N-insertions in productive TCRs, according to a later genetic analysis. An earlier analysis of around 540 of the donors showed that most TCR beta V segments appeared in productive rearrangements either about 87% or about 30% of the time, which broadly matched IMGT annotations. A few of the identified cytomegalovirus-associated TCR beta chains were confirmed in vitro to be specific for cytomegalovirus antigens. According to a later analysis, most CMV-associated TCR beta chains appeared to be HLA-restricted, and the HLA associations seemed to be driven largely by CMV exposure. Because HLA typing was unavailable for some donors at each locus, only the typed subset was used in association tests. While some public TCRs were present in many individuals, most TCR sequences turned up only very rarely across donors. In a later analysis, several top co-occurrence clusters were reported to appear linked to parvovirus B19, influenza, CMV and Epstein-Barr virus. The 87-base-pair reads could not distinguish some IMGT-functional V segments, including TRBV6-2 and TRBV6-3, so those segments were excluded. A later analysis associated roughly 17,000 TCR beta sequences with specific HLA alleles at a false discovery rate of 0.05. For the cohort, immune exposure information was limited to CMV serostatus. A later analysis found that HLA-associated TCR beta chains were more clonally expanded and had lower generation probabilities than equally common non-associated chains. The sequencing pipeline was judged likely to have produced a cluster of highly shared sequence variants as a technical artifact. Seventeen rarely observed V segments, including chromosome 9 orphons, were excluded from the earlier analysis of a few hundred of the donors because counts were too low. Correlated functional status among segregating V segments might be attributable to linkage disequilibrium, but an unknown experimental factor could not be ruled out. A further reported finding was that TCR beta sequences accurately predicted the HLA-A and HLA-B alleles for most subjects in the first cohort. Assigning TCR associations to individual alleles was difficult when HLA alleles, especially DR and DQ, strongly co-occurred. In both the original and validation cohorts, the classifier was reported to diagnose cytomegalovirus status with high specificity and sensitivity.

As to this clone: Its cognate antigen has yet to be identified. Nothing much larger sits one base from this clone, and base qualities are not available.

In total, 666 healthy bone marrow donors made up the cohort. Cohort members were all nominally healthy when sampled, although unrecorded immune exposures were likely present. The donor was CMV seronegative and was included in the group of 352 seronegative cohort members. A peripheral blood sample was provided by each donor, and peripheral blood mononuclear cells were used for TCR beta sequencing. The Qiagen DNeasy Blood Extraction Kit was used to extract genomic DNA from the blood cell samples. V ends up 3 bases short and J 9 bases short, with an unmatched junction base count of 5. From its cysteine to its phenylalanine, the CDR3 spans 14 amino acids. CDR3 DNA only is kept here, 42 bases in frame from base 1. Taken from the germline V gene, the CDR1 and CDR2 loops are WSHSY and SAAADI. Library creation used the immunoSEQ multiplex PCR assay. For the multiplex PCR, a mixture combining 60 forward primers for TCR Vbeta segments and 13 reverse primers for TCR Jbeta segments was used. Amplification of the CDR3 region of rearranged TCR beta genes was performed with a multiplex PCR assay on genomic DNA. The Illumina HiSeq System was used to sequence the amplified TCR beta libraries as 87-base-pair reads. The study's own analysis went as follows. A later analysis counted 75 million to 100 million unique TCR beta chains across the 666 repertoires, and 9 million to 14 million of these chains were shared by at least two donors. Raw reads were error-corrected and collapsed into unique sequences with a nearest-neighbor algorithm that merged closely related sequences to remove PCR and sequencing errors. V, D and J gene segments were assigned by aligning CDR3 sequences to IMGT reference sequences. For a sequence to be retained, a match of at least six nucleotides was required to both a V gene segment and a J gene segment. Rearrangements were classified as productive when the CDR3 lacked stop codons and remained in frame with V and J, and all other rearrangements were classified as non-productive. Following IMGT convention, CDR3 was defined as the stretch from the second conserved V-encoded cysteine up to the conserved J-encoded phenylalanine. The earlier analysis of 587 of the donors excluded sequences that lacked an unambiguous match to a single V gene segment. In an earlier analysis of more than 500 of the donors, a V segment was called functional when productive rearrangements were above 56.7%, and segregating when the standard deviation between donors exceeded 5%. To diagnose cytomegalovirus status from the catalog of TCR beta chain sequences, a statistical classification framework was built. A later analysis assigned V and J genes by comparing TCR nucleotide sequences with IMGT/GENE-DB human TR gene sequences. Using the TCRdist pipeline, a later analysis assigned CDR3 sequences along with most-parsimonious VDJ recombination scenarios. In a later analysis, every TCR beta chain was defined by the combination of its CDR3 amino acid sequence and its V-gene family, and reads without a unique V-gene family were dropped. To address suspected cross-contamination and a sequencing artifact, a later analysis removed some 620 highly shared, low-generation-probability nucleotide sequences. In a later analysis, a clonal expansion index was calculated for each public chain from normalized within-repertoire ranks of inferred template counts. In a later analysis, generation probabilities were computed with a VDJ recombination model fitted to out-of-frame rearrangements, and the resulting probabilities were checked against IGoR. A later analysis scored TCR-TCR, TCR-HLA and TCR-CMV co-occurrence with hypergeometric tests, applying a repertoire-size bias correction to TCR pairs. To estimate false discovery rates, a later analysis permuted the HLA or CMV assignments 20 times. In a later analysis, co-occurring TCRs were grouped using DBSCAN, and TCRdist sequence similarity was added for clustering within HLA-allele-positive subsets. Repertoires with fewer than 30,000 or more than 120,000 public chains, plus five repertoires with anomalous nucleotide sharing, were excluded from co-occurrence clustering. As stored in TCRdb, this immuneACCESS dataset retains in-frame rearrangements with V and J assigned. A fraction of the clones does not appear; measured against another copy, unresolved V genes explain less than half of the discrepancy, and the remainder lacks a known reason. V and J calls and clone size are given by that table; D and trimming were obtained from the DNA. Present in this sample are 150,000 to 180,000 clones, roughly 72% of which were seen just once. The ten largest clones capture about 2% of the sample.

The sequence joins TRBV10-2 to TRBJ1-6; 7 middle bases align to TRBD1. The TCR originated in a man aged 25-45 years in good health and CMV-seronegative. The sample consisted of PBMCs. The DNA reads as follows: TGCGCCAGCAGTGAACTAGACAGGGCTTCACCCCTCCACTTT. The translation is CASSELDRASPLHF.